The 10 T cell receptor beta chains presented below share a single source sample, sequenced in a study of blood T cell repertoires in COVID-19 (dated by TCRdb to the early 2020s). To prepare the library, the immunoSEQ multiplex PCR assay was applied. TCRdb provides this immuneACCESS table in a form limited to in-frame rearrangements. Some clones are lacking; in checked studies, under half of them reflect an unresolved V gene, and why the rest are absent is not known. The table for this sample lists 120,000 to 150,000 clones; approximately 87% of them were counted only once. The top ten hold over 8.5% of the sample. The sequencing sample was made of peripheral blood. Receptors were obtained from a woman in her 50s with active or convalescent COVID-19.

The genes are TRBV25-1 and TRBJ1-5, with 10 bases fitting TRBD1. The CDR3 is 15 residues long. Germline assignment: CDR1 MGHDK and CDR2 SYGVNS. J was trimmed by 0 bases and V by 4 bases; bases with no gene match: 0. CDR3 nucleotides: TGTGCCAGCAGTGGACAGGGGGCTAGCAATCAGCCCCAGCATTTT. Its translation is CASSGQGASNQPQHF. The full variable domain, rest sourced from reference TRBV25-1 and TRBJ1-5, is EADIYQTPRYLVIGTGKKITLECSQTMGHDKMYWYQQDPGMELHLIHYSYGVNSTEKGDLSSESTVSRIRTEHFPLTLESARPSHTSQYLCASSGQGASNQPQHFGDGTRLSIL.

This chain joins TRBV19 and TRBJ2-7; 7 positions agree with TRBD1. The CDR3 sequence is 14 residues long. Germline V lookup: CDR1 LNHDA, CDR2 SQIVND (reference sequence). V trimming: 5 bases; J trimming: 5 bases; junction bases outside the gene matches: 9. The CDR3 coding sequence is TGTGCCAGTAGTCAAGCCCAGGGGGTCAACGAGCAGTACTTC. Protein: CASSQAQGVNEQYF.

The chain has TRBV9 and TRBJ1-1; maybe TRBD1 (5 bases). Per germline, CDR1 SGDLS and CDR2 YYNGEE. Trimming removed 3 bases from V and 2 bases from J, with 11 bases in between. CDR3 length equals 14 residues. The CDR3 reads CASSEKRTNTEAFF. The CDR3 nucleotides read TGTGCCAGCAGCGAGAAGAGGACAAACACTGAAGCTTTCTTT. Combining the CDR3 with reference TRBV9 and TRBJ1-1 gives the whole variable domain DSGVTQTPKHLITATGQRVTLRCSPRSGDLSVYWYQQSLDQGLQFLIQYYNGEERAKGNILERFSAQQFPDLHSELNLSSLELGDSALYFCASSEKRTNTEAFFGQGTRLTVV.

This chain links TRBV5-5 with TRBJ2-4; D gene ambiguous. Germline CDR1 SGHKS, CDR2 YYEKEE (reference sequence). Trimming cost V 4 bases and J 5 bases, with 16 bases left between them. There are 15 residues in the CDR3. CDR3 region: CASSPTAGFENIQYF. For the CDR3, the DNA is TGTGCCAGCAGCCCCACGGCCGGGTTCGAAAACATTCAGTACTTC.

The CDR3 coding sequence is TGTGCCAGCAGCCCTAGGGCCAACCTCCTTTTAGCGGGAGCGGGAGATACGCAGTATTTT. Translation: CASSPRANLLLAGAGDTQYF. The J gene is TRBJ2-3, the V gene TRBV27; 9 bases line up with TRBD2. The junction had 24 bases not matched to a gene; V was cut back by 6 bases and J by 5 bases. The CDR3 has 20 residues. From germline, CDR1 is MNHEY and CDR2 SMNVEV (reference sequence).

The chain recombines TRBV12-3 or TRBV12-4 with TRBJ2-7, with 7 bases lining up with TRBD2. The ends lost 8 bases at V and 5 bases at J; junction bases unmatched: 9. The CDR3 has 13 amino acids. CDR3 DNA: TGTGCCAGCGAGAACTCCGGGACTAACGAGCAGTACTTC. Its protein product is CASENSGTNEQYF.

CDR3 region: CSARDWDSYEQYF. The CDR3 region has the DNA TGCAGCGCCCGGGACTGGGACTCCTACGAGCAGTACTTC. The rearrangement joins TRBV29-1 to TRBJ2-7; a weak D match, TRBD2 (6 bases). The CDR3 consists of 13 residues. Per the germline V gene, CDR1 is SQVTM and CDR2 is ANQGSEA. V lost 7 bases and J lost 0, with 13 bases in between.

The rearrangement uses TRBV24-1 and TRBJ1-1, with D maybe TRBD1 (6 bases). Trimming cost V 6 bases and J 5 bases, with 15 bases left between them. CDR1 and CDR2 from the germline V gene are KGHDR and SFDVKD. The CDR3 sequence is 14 residues long. CDR3 region: CATSSSLQGTEAFF. In nucleotides, the CDR3 is TGTGCCACCAGTAGTTCACTTCAGGGGACTGAAGCTTTCTTT.

This clone has more than one count but fewer than ten. The chain links TRBV7-9 to TRBJ1-2; 7 bases map to TRBD1. With 1 base clipped from V and 5 bases from J, the junction kept 10 bases outside the gene matches. In germline, CDR1 is SEHNR, CDR2 FQNEAQ (reference sequence). The CDR3 has 16 amino acids. As DNA, the CDR3 is TGTGCCAGCAGCTTAGACCCCCAGGGGGAGAAATATGGCTACACCTTC. This gives the protein CASSLDPQGEKYGYTF.

The chain couples TRBV15 to TRBJ1-2; 7 nucleotides match TRBD1. Germline trimming cut 0 bases from V and 7 bases from J; bases unmatched to any gene: 14. In germline, CDR1 is LNHNV, CDR2 YYDKDF (reference sequence). The CDR3 runs to 17 residues. The CDR3: CATSRDFETGHSGGYTF. CDR3 coding DNA: TGTGCCACCAGCAGAGATTTTGAGACAGGGCATTCTGGTGGCTACACCTTC.